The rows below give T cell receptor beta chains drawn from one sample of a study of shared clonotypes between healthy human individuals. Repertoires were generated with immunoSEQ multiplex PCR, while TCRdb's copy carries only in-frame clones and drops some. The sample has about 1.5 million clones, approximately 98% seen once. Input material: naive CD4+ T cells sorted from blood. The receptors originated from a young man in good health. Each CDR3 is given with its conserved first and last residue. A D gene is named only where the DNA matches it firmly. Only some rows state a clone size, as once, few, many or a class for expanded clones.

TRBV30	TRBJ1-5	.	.	CAWSLRINQPQHF	TGTGCCTGGAGTCTCCGGATCAATCAGCCCCAGCATTTT
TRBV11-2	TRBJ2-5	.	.	CASSVQRGPLETQYF	TGTGCCAGCAGCGTTCAAAGAGGGCCTCTGGAGACCCAGTACTTC
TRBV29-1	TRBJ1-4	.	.	CSVRTLLNEKLFF	TGCAGCGTGAGGACACTTTTAAATGAAAAACTGTTTTTT
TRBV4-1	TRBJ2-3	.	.	CASSQDFRTSLTDTQYF	TGCGCCAGCAGCCAAGATTTCCGGACTTCGCTCACAGATACGCAGTATTTT
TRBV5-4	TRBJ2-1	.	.	CASSLVGGVGDEQFF	TGTGCCAGCAGCTTGGTGGGGGGCGTAGGCGATGAGCAGTTCTTC
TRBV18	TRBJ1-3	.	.	CASSPLADTSGNTIYF	TGTGCCAGCTCACCACTGGCAGACACCTCTGGAAACACCATATATTTT
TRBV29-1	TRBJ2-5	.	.	CSVVTPGTWYQETQYF	TGCAGCGTTGTTACCCCCGGGACATGGTACCAAGAGACCCAGTACTTC
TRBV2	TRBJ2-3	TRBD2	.	CASRSGWSGSVADTQYF	TGTGCCAGCAGGTCGGGTTGGAGCGGGAGTGTGGCAGATACGCAGTATTTT
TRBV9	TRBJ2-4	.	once	CASSVVPGAKNIQYF	TGTGCCAGCAGCGTAGTCCCCGGGGCCAAAAACATTCAGTACTTC
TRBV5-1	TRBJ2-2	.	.	CASQNRGGELFF	TGCGCCAGCCAAAATCGGGGCGGGGAGCTGTTTTTT
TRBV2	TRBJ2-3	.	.	CASTLMGYSTDTQYF	TGTGCCAGCACCTTGATGGGGTATAGCACAGATACGCAGTATTTT
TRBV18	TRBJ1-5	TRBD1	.	CASSLGTGDQPQHF	TGTGCCAGCTCTCTAGGGACAGGAGATCAGCCCCAGCATTTT
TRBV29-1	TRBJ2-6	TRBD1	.	CSVQKTGTGGSGANVLTF	TGCAGCGTTCAAAAAACCGGGACAGGGGGTTCTGGGGCCAACGTCCTGACTTTC
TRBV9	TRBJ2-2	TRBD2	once	CASSVALGLGLAGVTGELFF	TGTGCCAGCAGCGTAGCTCTGGGGTTGGGGCTAGCGGGAGTTACCGGGGAGCTGTTTTTT
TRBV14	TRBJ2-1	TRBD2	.	CASSLSGLAMAGYNEQFF	TGTGCCAGCAGCCTGTCGGGACTAGCGATGGCGGGCTACAATGAGCAGTTCTTC
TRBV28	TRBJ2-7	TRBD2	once	CASSLGLAGEAFSYEQYF	TGTGCCAGCAGTTTAGGACTAGCGGGAGAGGCTTTCTCCTACGAGCAGTACTTC
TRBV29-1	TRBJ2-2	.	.	CSATPSSAQGTGELFF	TGCAGCGCTACCCCTTCTAGCGCCCAGGGGACCGGGGAGCTGTTTTTT
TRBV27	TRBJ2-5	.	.	CASRVSPTDKQETQYF	TGTGCCAGCCGAGTTAGTCCTACCGATAAACAAGAGACCCAGTACTTC
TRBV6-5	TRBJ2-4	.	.	CASSYSLGHSRNIQYF	TGTGCCAGCAGTTACTCTTTGGGACATTCAAGAAACATTCAGTACTTC
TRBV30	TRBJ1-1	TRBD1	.	CAWTEQGGTEAFF	TGTGCCTGGACTGAACAGGGGGGGACTGAAGCTTTCTTT
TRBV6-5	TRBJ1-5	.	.	CASSVRENQPQHF	TGTGCCAGCAGCGTCAGGGAAAATCAGCCCCAGCATTTT
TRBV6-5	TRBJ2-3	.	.	CASSPLGDTQYF	TGTGCCAGCAGTCCCCTCGGAGATACGCAGTATTTT
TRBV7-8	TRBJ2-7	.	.	CASSLERLAAGGLVRHSYEQYF	TGTGCCAGCAGCTTAGAGCGTCTAGCCGCCGGGGGGCTGGTGCGGCACTCCTACGAGCAGTACTTC
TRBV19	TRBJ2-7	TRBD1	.	CASSRDRVGEQYF	TGTGCCAGTTCCCGGGACAGGGTTGGCGAGCAGTACTTC
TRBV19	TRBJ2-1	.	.	CASSSMGAEGQFF	TGTGCCAGTAGTAGTATGGGCGCAGAAGGGCAGTTCTTC
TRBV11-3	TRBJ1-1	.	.	CASSFRGNTEAFF	TGTGCCAGCAGCTTTCGGGGGAACACTGAAGCTTTCTTT
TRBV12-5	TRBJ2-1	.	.	CASGPSGRFVNEQFF	TGTGCTAGTGGCCCGAGCGGGCGCTTCGTGAATGAGCAGTTCTTC
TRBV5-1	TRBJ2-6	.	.	CASSLRALSSGANVLTF	TGCGCCAGCAGCTTGAGGGCCCTCTCTTCTGGGGCCAACGTCCTGACTTTC
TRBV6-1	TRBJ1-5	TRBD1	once	CASTLTGIGQPQHF	TGTGCCAGCACCCTGACAGGGATTGGTCAGCCCCAGCATTTT
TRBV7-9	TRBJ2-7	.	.	CASSELGGGPGEQYF	TGTGCCAGCAGCGAGCTAGGGGGTGGGCCTGGGGAGCAGTACTTC
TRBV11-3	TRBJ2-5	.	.	CASSFEGVETQYF	TGTGCCAGCAGCTTCGAGGGGGTTGAGACCCAGTACTTC
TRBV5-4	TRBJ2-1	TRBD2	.	CASRAGTSANNEQFF	TGTGCCAGCAGAGCCGGGACTAGCGCCAACAATGAGCAGTTCTTC
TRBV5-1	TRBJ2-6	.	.	CASSSNPGANVLTF	TGCGCCAGCAGTTCGAACCCTGGGGCCAACGTCCTGACTTTC
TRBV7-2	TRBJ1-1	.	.	CASSLEQAALNTEAFF	TGTGCCAGCAGCTTAGAACAGGCTGCCTTGAACACTGAAGCTTTCTTT
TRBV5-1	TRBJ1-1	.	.	CASSLGAGANTEAFF	TGCGCCAGCAGCTTGGGAGCGGGGGCGAACACTGAAGCTTTCTTT
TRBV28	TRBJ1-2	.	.	CASSIGANYGYTF	TGTGCCAGCAGTATAGGAGCTAACTATGGCTACACCTTC
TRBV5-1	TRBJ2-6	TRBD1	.	CASSLNSGTGAISGANVLTF	TGCGCCAGCAGCTTGAACTCCGGGACAGGGGCAATCTCTGGGGCCAACGTCCTGACTTTC
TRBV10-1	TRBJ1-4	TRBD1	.	CASSESAGGEKLFF	TGCGCCAGCAGTGAGTCGGCAGGGGGAGAAAAACTGTTTTTT
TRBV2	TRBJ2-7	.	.	CASTSRERGEQYF	TGTGCCAGCACTTCCAGGGAACGTGGCGAGCAGTACTTC
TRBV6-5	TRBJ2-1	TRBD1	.	CASRQTGGLYNEQFF	TGTGCCAGCAGGCAGACAGGGGGCCTCTACAATGAGCAGTTCTTC